Below, one T cell receptor (beta chain) is given with its context. Only in-frame clones appear in the TCRdb table, and some are missing; sequencing was by immunoSEQ multiplex PCR. The repertoire has 160,000 or so clones, roughly 89% of them found once; the top ten carry 3.5% to 4%. Germline values: CDR1 LGHNA, CDR2 YSLEER. V trimming: 3 bases; J trimming: 4 bases; junction bases outside the gene matches: 7. The CDR3 extends over 16 amino acids. This record comes from a study of blood T cell repertoires in COVID-19. This receptor was obtained from a woman in her sixties or seventies who had recovered from COVID-19. The V and J genes are TRBV4-3 and TRBJ2-1, with 9 bases matching TRBD1. The material sequenced was peripheral blood. CDR3 sequence (DNA): TGCGCCAGCAGCCAGGACAGGGGCCCGAATTACAATGAGCAGTTCTTC. It is translated as CASSQDRGPNYNEQFF.